One and the same sample provided the 5 T cell receptor beta chains below, sequenced in a study of PD-1 blockade in classical Hodgkin lymphoma. Assay: immunoSEQ multiplex PCR; the TCRdb copy retains only in-frame clones and omits some. The table records roughly 5,400 clones, less than 90% of them present only once. Time point denoted: newly diagnosed, previously untreated cHL patient sample. Investigators obtained CD8+ T cells from thawed PBMCs by magnetic negative selection. The material sequenced was CD8+ T cells from blood. All receptors derive from a human donor with classical Hodgkin lymphoma.

The rearrangement links TRBV25-1 to TRBJ2-7, with D unresolved. This CDR3 is built from 14 residues. Deletions cut 5 bases from V and 0 bases from J, with 11 bases between. CDR1 MGHDK and CDR2 SYGVNS come from the germline V gene. The CDR3 DNA follows: TGTGCCAGCAGTCCCGGACCAAGCTCCTACGAGCAGTACTTC. Protein: CASSPGPSSYEQYF.

The CDR3 region has the DNA TGTGCCAGCAGTGAAGCACTGGACGGAGGGCCTGAAGCTTTCTTT. Translation: CASSEALDGGPEAFF. The V gene is TRBV6-1, the J gene TRBJ1-1; D not certain. The V gene lost 0 bases and the J gene lost 6 bases, with 14 bases spanning the gap. The CDR3 is made up of 15 amino acids. The germline V gene encodes CDR1 MNHNS and CDR2 SASEGT.

The chain links TRBV28 to TRBJ1-5; D unresolved. CDR3 length: 13 residues. Germline V gene lookup returns CDR1 MDHEN and CDR2 SYDVKM. V was trimmed by 4 bases and J by 0 bases, leaving 4 bases between them. This CDR3 is CASSSNSNQPQHF. In DNA form, the CDR3 reads TGTGCCAGCAGTTCCAATAGCAATCAGCCCCAGCATTTT.

The chain carries TRBV10-3 and TRBJ2-6; D might be TRBD1 or TRBD2, each matching 6 bases. Germline CDR1 is ENHRY and CDR2 is SYGVKD. The CDR3 sequence is 16 residues long. Trimming removed 7 bases from V and 0 bases from J, with 13 bases in between. CDR3 DNA sequence: TGTGCCATCACACAGGGAGGAGGCTCTGGGGCCAACGTCCTGACTTTC. This encodes CAITQGGGSGANVLTF.

This chain uses TRBV19 with TRBJ2-1; D remains unclear. Trimming removed 6 bases from V and 4 bases from J, with 13 bases in between. The CDR3 contains 14 residues. Germline V CDR1 and CDR2: LNHDA, SQIVND (reference sequence). The CDR3 region has the DNA TGTGCCAGTAGGCATATAGCACCTTACAATGAGCAGTTCTTC. It yields the protein CASRHIAPYNEQFF.